Sequencing of this T cell receptor beta chain was carried out in a study of glioma-infiltrating T cells. Study-wide results and caveats: Tissue and blood shared very few CDR3 sequences. Non-neoplastic patients had below-expected tissue-blood divergence, while all gliomas exceeded expectation.

Comments on this clonotype: Its antigen is not known. Relative to the germline gene, one junction end is altered; a read error may explain this.

The CDR3 has 18 amino acids. Germline V gene lookup returns CDR1 KGHSH and CDR2 LQKENI. Using RNA template, CDR3s of TCR alpha and beta were amplified with iRepertoire arm-PCR. For one-step reverse transcription and amplification, about 85-400 ng of tissue mRNA or PBMC total RNA was used. Using its own MiXCR run on the multiplex PCR reads, TCRdb lists one record per CDR3 protein. Among approximately 120,000 distinct CDR3 sequences listed, 20% to 25% were seen once. The sample was glioma tissue, nonneoplastic brain tissue, or PBMCs (not recorded which). The source of this sequence is a human donor with low-grade glioma or glioblastoma, undergoing nonglioma brain surgery, or in good health (not recorded which). This chain links TRBV18 with TRBJ2-1, with TRBD1 identical over 8 bases. CDR3 amino acids: CASSPFLITGGLTDEQLF. CDR3 nucleotides: TGTGCCAGCTCACCATTCCTCATAACAGGGGGATTGACCGATGAGCAGTTATTC.